These T cell receptor beta chains were read from a single sample in a study of T cells in localized non-small cell lung cancer. Sequenced by immunoSEQ multiplex PCR; TCRdb stores in-frame clones only, minus some. The repertoire consists of under 40,000 clones, with 82% occurring once and the leading ten covering roughly 17%. Sequenced here: peripheral blood, sampled before any cancer treatment. The origin of the receptors is a male donor older than 55 with stage III squamous cell lung carcinoma. Both conserved end residues are part of each CDR3. The D gene is left open where the match is weak. Size is omitted from some rows. Given values are once, few, many or a class for expanded clones.

>TRBJ2-3|NA|NA|12|TRBV11-2
CASSPTTDTQYF
TGTGCCAGCAGCCCCACCACAGATACGCAGTATTTT
>TRBJ2-1|NA|TRBD1|15|TRBV6-5
CASKRGTGGLGEQFF
TGTGCCAGCAAAAGGGGGACAGGGGGTCTAGGTGAGCAGTTCTTC
>TRBJ1-2|NA|TRBD1|13|TRBV5-6
CASSLDRVGGYTF
TGTGCCAGCAGCCTGGACAGGGTGGGTGGCTACACCTTC
>TRBJ1-5|NA|NA|13|TRBV6-4
CASSEGSLQPQHF
TGTGCCAGCAGTGAGGGGAGTCTACAGCCCCAGCATTTT
>TRBJ2-1|few|NA|12|TRBV7-9
CASSLEAGPRVF
TGTGCCAGCAGCTTAGAGGCGGGCCCTCGGGTCTTC
>TRBJ1-2|NA|NA|15|TRBV2
CASTERDSESYGYTF
TGTGCCAGCACCGAACGTGACAGCGAAAGCTATGGCTACACCTTC
>TRBJ2-7|few|NA|14|TRBV5-1
CASSLAGAGDEQYF
TGCGCCAGCAGCTTGGCTGGGGCGGGTGACGAGCAGTACTTC
>TRBJ2-1|NA|TRBD2|15|TRBV6-6
CASVKREGPYNEQFF
TGTGCCAGCGTCAAGCGGGAGGGCCCCTACAATGAGCAGTTCTTC
>TRBJ2-7|NA|NA|13|TRBV15
CATSKNTGYEQYF
TGTGCCACCAGCAAAAACACGGGGTACGAGCAGTACTTC
>TRBJ2-6|NA|NA|16|TRBV7-2
CASSPDTSTGANVLTF
TGTGCCAGCAGCCCAGACACATCCACTGGGGCCAACGTCCTGACTTTC
>TRBJ2-7|NA|NA|17|TRBV5-1
CASSLVSSPSALYEQYF
TGCGCCAGCAGCTTGGTTTCTTCCCCTTCCGCCCTCTACGAGCAGTACTTC
>TRBJ1-3|NA|TRBD1|15|TRBV6-1
CASSEGQGTGNTIYF
TGTGCCAGCAGTGAGGGACAGGGAACAGGAAACACCATATATTTT
>TRBJ1-4|few|NA|12|TRBV7-9
CASSFTKGKLFF
TGTGCCAGCAGCTTCACCAAAGGAAAACTGTTTTTT
>TRBJ2-7|NA|TRBD1|15|TRBV5-1
CASSWGTAEAYEQYF
TGCGCCAGCAGCTGGGGGACAGCTGAAGCCTACGAGCAGTACTTC
>TRBJ1-1|few|NA|19|TRBV6-1
CASSEADLLIRGGETEAFF
TGTGCCAGCAGTGAAGCGGATCTTTTAATACGCGGAGGAGAGACTGAAGCTTTCTTT
>TRBJ2-2|NA|TRBD1|15|TRBV29-1
CSAMTGGLTTGELFF
TGCAGCGCCATGACAGGGGGGTTGACCACCGGGGAGCTGTTTTTT
>TRBJ2-1|NA|TRBD2|15|TRBV7-2
CASSLAAGGLHEQFF
TGTGCCAGCAGCTTAGCTGCGGGAGGGCTACATGAGCAGTTCTTC
>TRBJ2-7|NA|NA|15|TRBV12-5
CASGWGDERSYEQYF
TGTGCTAGTGGTTGGGGGGACGAGAGATCCTACGAGCAGTACTTC
>TRBJ2-3|NA|NA|14|TRBV5-6
CASSLDRETHTQYF
TGTGCCAGCAGCTTGGACCGGGAGACCCATACGCAGTATTTT
>TRBJ1-5|few|TRBD1|15|TRBV5-5
CASSSSGQRDQPQHF
TGTGCCAGCAGCTCCTCGGGACAGCGGGATCAGCCCCAGCATTTT
>TRBJ2-1|NA|NA|12|TRBV7-6
CASSLGFNEQFF
TGTGCCAGCAGCTTAGGGTTCAATGAGCAGTTCTTC
>TRBJ1-4|NA|TRBD1|14|TRBV18
CASSQQGRGEKLFF
TGTGCCAGCTCCCAACAGGGGAGGGGTGAAAAACTGTTTTTT
>TRBJ2-2|NA|TRBD1|17|TRBV19
CASLDRDSLPNTGELFF
TGTGCCAGTTTGGACAGGGATAGTCTTCCAAACACCGGGGAGCTGTTTTTT
>TRBJ2-2|few|NA|16|TRBV11-2
CASSLGGGTKAGELFF
TGTGCCAGCAGCTTAGGAGGCGGGACCAAGGCCGGGGAGCTGTTTTTT
>TRBJ2-1|NA|NA|12|TRBV12-5
CASGEWDIGQFF
TGTGCTAGTGGTGAGTGGGACATAGGGCAGTTCTTC
>TRBJ1-1|NA|TRBD1|15|TRBV18
CASSPQGAVRTEAFF
TGTGCCAGCTCACCACAGGGGGCGGTAAGGACTGAAGCTTTCTTT
>TRBJ1-6|NA|NA|14|TRBV19
CASSIQGLNSPLHF
TGTGCCAGTAGTATTCAGGGTTTGAATTCACCCCTCCACTTT
>TRBJ1-1|NA|TRBD1|17|TRBV5-4
CASSLGGSGTGGTEAFF
TGTGCCAGCAGCTTGGGAGGTTCGGGGACAGGGGGCACTGAAGCTTTCTTT
>TRBJ2-1|NA|TRBD1|16|TRBV5-1
CASSPRTGGGIYEQFF
TGCGCCAGCAGCCCGCGGACAGGGGGAGGTATCTATGAGCAGTTCTTC
>TRBJ2-2|NA|NA|15|TRBV5-1
CASRGGAGANGELFF
TGCGCCAGCAGAGGCGGGGCAGGAGCAAACGGGGAGCTGTTTTTT
>TRBJ2-3|once|NA|12|TRBV5-5
CASSPRADTQYF
TGTGCCAGCAGCCCCCGGGCAGATACGCAGTATTTT
>TRBJ2-1|NA|TRBD1|15|TRBV29-1
CSVDGRDRSYNEQFF
TGCAGCGTTGATGGCCGGGACAGATCATACAATGAGCAGTTCTTC
>TRBJ1-2|once|NA|15|TRBV5-6
CASSLVTGGASGYTF
TGTGCCAGCAGCTTGGTAACGGGGGGCGCGTCTGGCTACACCTTC
>TRBJ2-1|NA|NA|13|TRBV5-1
CASSPDWGDEQFF
TGCGCCAGCAGCCCCGACTGGGGGGATGAGCAGTTCTTC
>TRBJ2-3|NA|NA|15|TRBV7-2
CASSLDSTSTDTQYF
TGTGCCAGCAGCTTAGACAGCACTAGCACAGATACGCAGTATTTT
>TRBJ2-1|NA|TRBD1|14|TRBV10-3
CAISGTGGNNEQFF
TGTGCCATCAGTGGGACAGGGGGTAATAATGAGCAGTTCTTC
>TRBJ1-1|NA|TRBD1|13|TRBV11-3
CASSIQGSTEAFF
TGTGCCAGCAGCATACAGGGGTCCACTGAAGCTTTCTTT
>TRBJ1-1|NA|TRBD1|13|TRBV10-3
CAIRDRENTEAFF
TGTGCCATCAGGGACAGGGAGAACACTGAAGCTTTCTTT
>TRBJ2-7|once|NA|14|TRBV11-1
CASSLGRGAREQYF
TGTGCCAGCAGCTTGGGACGTGGGGCGAGGGAGCAGTACTTC
>TRBJ2-5|few|NA|14|TRBV5-6
CASSLQSPGETQYF
TGTGCCAGCAGCTTGCAGTCGCCAGGAGAGACCCAGTACTTC
>TRBJ1-1|few|NA|15|TRBV7-9
CASSLVRGMNTEAFF
TGTGCCAGCAGCTTAGTACGTGGAATGAACACTGAAGCTTTCTTT
>TRBJ2-3|NA|NA|15|TRBV5-6
CASRLRRVLTDTQYF
TGTGCCAGCAGACTGCGGCGGGTCCTCACAGATACGCAGTATTTT
>TRBJ2-1|NA|NA|13|TRBV19
CASSVRSKYEQFF
TGTGCCAGTAGTGTCCGGAGTAAGTATGAGCAGTTCTTC
>TRBJ1-4|NA|NA|14|TRBV30
CAWSKGLGGEKLFF
TGTGCCTGGAGTAAGGGGTTAGGGGGTGAAAAACTGTTTTTT
>TRBJ2-1|NA|NA|16|TRBV7-2
CASSLGWDLGYNEQFF
TGTGCCAGCAGCTTAGGGTGGGACTTAGGCTACAATGAGCAGTTCTTC
>TRBJ1-3|NA|NA|13|TRBV15
CATSRDLGVDIYF
TGTGCCACCAGCAGAGATCTCGGGGTCGACATATATTTT
>TRBJ2-7|once|TRBD1|13|TRBV29-1
CSVWLGQAYEQYF
TGCAGCGTTTGGTTGGGACAGGCCTACGAGCAGTACTTC
>TRBJ1-1|NA|NA|13|TRBV5-6
CASSPTAVPEAFF
TGTGCCAGCAGCCCGACCGCTGTCCCTGAAGCTTTCTTT
>TRBJ2-5|NA|NA|13|TRBV30
CAWAEGLQETQYF
TGTGCCTGGGCCGAGGGCCTCCAAGAGACCCAGTACTTC
>TRBJ1-1|NA|TRBD1|15|TRBV2
CASSSDRGMNTEAFF
TGTGCCAGCAGCAGTGACAGGGGCATGAACACTGAAGCTTTCTTT
>TRBJ2-1|NA|NA|19|TRBV27
CASMRRQGIGSGSYNEQFF
TGTGCCAGCATGAGGAGGCAGGGGATTGGAAGTGGCTCCTACAATGAGCAGTTCTTC
>TRBJ2-7|NA|TRBD2|14|TRBV28
CASSLAGGIYEQYF
TGTGCCAGCAGTTTAGCGGGAGGGATATACGAGCAGTACTTC
>TRBJ1-1|NA|NA|13|TRBV6-6
CASRTGQNTEAFF
TGTGCCAGCAGAACGGGACAGAACACTGAAGCTTTCTTT